Listed below are T cell receptor beta chains from one sample, sequenced in a study of blood T cell repertoires in COVID-19. Profiling relied on immunoSEQ multiplex PCR, and the TCRdb table lists in-frame clones only, not all of them. This table has about 260,000 clones, roughly 84% appearing once. Sequenced: peripheral blood. Receptors originate from a woman between 40 and 50 years old who had recovered from COVID-19. The CDR3 runs from the conserved cysteine through the conserved F or W. The order of the fields is J gene, D gene, clone size, V gene, CDR3 protein, CDR3 DNA. A D gene is named only where the DNA matches it firmly. Size tells how often a clone was seen (once, few, many) or the class of an expanded clone, and some rows leave it out.

J gene: TRBJ2-1; D gene: TRBD2; clone size: .; V gene: TRBV14; CDR3 protein: CASSHHRLAGGPYNEQFF; CDR3 DNA: TGTGCCAGCAGCCACCACAGACTAGCGGGGGGCCCCTACAATGAGCAGTTCTTC
J gene: TRBJ1-1; D gene: .; clone size: .; V gene: TRBV20-1; CDR3 protein: CSAANTEAFF; CDR3 DNA: TGCAGTGCAGCGAACACTGAAGCTTTCTTT
J gene: TRBJ2-7; D gene: TRBD2; clone size: once; V gene: TRBV28; CDR3 protein: CASSPPSGGGPYEQYF; CDR3 DNA: TGTGCCAGCAGTCCCCCCAGCGGGGGTGGGCCCTACGAGCAGTACTTC
J gene: TRBJ2-7; D gene: .; clone size: .; V gene: TRBV5-1; CDR3 protein: CASSLADRKAYEQYF; CDR3 DNA: TGCGCCAGCAGCTTGGCCGACAGGAAAGCCTACGAGCAGTACTTC
J gene: TRBJ2-5; D gene: .; clone size: .; V gene: TRBV5-5; CDR3 protein: CASSLFLAGSTQYF; CDR3 DNA: TGTGCCAGCAGCTTGTTTCTGGCAGGGTCGACCCAGTACTTC
J gene: TRBJ1-2; D gene: .; clone size: .; V gene: TRBV5-4; CDR3 protein: CASSLQTGMGYTF; CDR3 DNA: TGTGCCAGCAGCTTGCAGACAGGAATGGGCTACACCTTC
J gene: TRBJ2-1; D gene: TRBD1; clone size: .; V gene: TRBV30; CDR3 protein: CAWSWTGGGLNEQFF; CDR3 DNA: TGTGCCTGGTCTTGGACAGGTGGGGGCCTAAATGAGCAGTTCTTC
J gene: TRBJ2-1; D gene: .; clone size: few; V gene: TRBV20-1; CDR3 protein: CSATDTKYNEQFF; CDR3 DNA: TGCAGTGCTACTGACACAAAATACAATGAGCAGTTCTTC
J gene: TRBJ1-5; D gene: .; clone size: .; V gene: TRBV5-1; CDR3 protein: CASSLGGLDQPQHF; CDR3 DNA: TGCGCCAGCAGCTTGGGGGGGCTTGATCAGCCCCAGCATTTT
J gene: TRBJ2-7; D gene: TRBD1; clone size: few; V gene: TRBV6-6; CDR3 protein: CASRGQGRQSYEQYF; CDR3 DNA: TGTGCCAGCAGGGGACAGGGACGTCAGTCCTACGAGCAGTACTTC
J gene: TRBJ2-1; D gene: TRBD2; clone size: .; V gene: TRBV6-2/TRBV6-3; CDR3 protein: CASSSRGLAGYNEQFF; CDR3 DNA: TGTGCCAGCAGTTCCCGCGGTCTAGCGGGGTACAATGAGCAGTTCTTC
J gene: TRBJ1-5; D gene: .; clone size: few; V gene: TRBV5-4; CDR3 protein: CASSLAAGEPQHF; CDR3 DNA: TGTGCCAGCAGCTTGGCTGCCGGGGAGCCCCAGCATTTT
J gene: TRBJ1-2; D gene: TRBD1; clone size: .; V gene: TRBV11-2; CDR3 protein: CASSQPGQAHGYTF; CDR3 DNA: TGTGCCAGCAGCCAACCGGGACAGGCTCATGGCTACACCTTC
J gene: TRBJ1-4; D gene: .; clone size: .; V gene: TRBV18; CDR3 protein: CASSPDGATNEKLFF; CDR3 DNA: TGTGCCAGCTCACCGGACGGGGCAACTAATGAAAAACTGTTTTTT
J gene: TRBJ1-2; D gene: .; clone size: .; V gene: TRBV10-3; CDR3 protein: CAISDRGSHGYTF; CDR3 DNA: TGTGCCATCAGTGACCGAGGAAGCCATGGCTACACCTTC
J gene: TRBJ1-1; D gene: TRBD1; clone size: few; V gene: TRBV12-5; CDR3 protein: CASATGQLNTEAFF; CDR3 DNA: TGTGCTAGTGCCACGGGACAGCTTAACACTGAAGCTTTCTTT
J gene: TRBJ2-3; D gene: .; clone size: .; V gene: TRBV30; CDR3 protein: CACPGLTTDTQYF; CDR3 DNA: TGTGCCTGCCCTGGCCTGACAACAGATACGCAGTATTTT
J gene: TRBJ2-2; D gene: .; clone size: .; V gene: TRBV2; CDR3 protein: CASSELGGINTGELFF; CDR3 DNA: TGTGCCAGCAGTGAGCTTGGCGGGATCAACACCGGGGAGCTGTTTTTT
J gene: TRBJ2-5; D gene: .; clone size: .; V gene: TRBV2; CDR3 protein: CASSYQQETQYF; CDR3 DNA: TGTGCCAGCAGTTATCAGCAAGAGACCCAGTACTTC
J gene: TRBJ2-1; D gene: .; clone size: .; V gene: TRBV7-9; CDR3 protein: CASSLFTRHNEQFF; CDR3 DNA: TGTGCCAGCAGCTTATTCACACGCCACAATGAGCAGTTCTTC
J gene: TRBJ1-3; D gene: .; clone size: once; V gene: TRBV9; CDR3 protein: CASSLRQDSGNTIYF; CDR3 DNA: TGTGCCAGCAGCCTACGACAGGACTCTGGAAACACCATATATTTT
J gene: TRBJ2-1; D gene: TRBD1; clone size: .; V gene: TRBV9; CDR3 protein: CASSGQGRSYNEQFF; CDR3 DNA: TGTGCCAGCAGCGGACAGGGTCGATCCTACAATGAGCAGTTCTTC
J gene: TRBJ1-2; D gene: TRBD1; clone size: once; V gene: TRBV19; CDR3 protein: CASSDAGTGDYGYTF; CDR3 DNA: TGTGCCAGTAGCGATGCCGGGACAGGGGACTATGGCTACACCTTC
J gene: TRBJ1-1; D gene: .; clone size: .; V gene: TRBV28; CDR3 protein: CASSLFLLGRGTEAFF; CDR3 DNA: TGTGCCAGCAGTTTATTTTTACTGGGAAGGGGCACTGAAGCTTTCTTT
J gene: TRBJ1-1; D gene: .; clone size: few; V gene: TRBV20-1; CDR3 protein: CSKGLYTEAFF; CDR3 DNA: TGCAGTAAGGGGTTGTACACTGAAGCTTTCTTT
J gene: TRBJ1-6; D gene: TRBD1; clone size: .; V gene: TRBV28; CDR3 protein: CASSLPPLTGLGSPLHF; CDR3 DNA: TGTGCCAGCAGTTTACCCCCGTTGACAGGGCTAGGTTCACCCCTCCACTTT
J gene: TRBJ2-7; D gene: .; clone size: .; V gene: TRBV30; CDR3 protein: CACSTRGSSYEQYF; CDR3 DNA: TGTGCCTGCTCCACCCGGGGGAGCTCCTACGAGCAGTACTTC
J gene: TRBJ2-3; D gene: TRBD2; clone size: .; V gene: TRBV5-8; CDR3 protein: CASSLGALAGSSTDTQYF; CDR3 DNA: TGTGCTTCCTCCTTGGGGGCACTAGCGGGGTCTAGCACAGATACGCAGTATTTT
J gene: TRBJ1-1; D gene: .; clone size: .; V gene: TRBV12-3/TRBV12-4; CDR3 protein: CASLLRGFTEAFF; CDR3 DNA: TGTGCCAGCCTCCTGCGGGGGTTCACTGAAGCTTTCTTT
J gene: TRBJ2-5; D gene: TRBD2; clone size: .; V gene: TRBV3-1/TRBV3-2; CDR3 protein: CASSQDPGLAGGQETQYF; CDR3 DNA: TGTGCCAGCAGCCAAGATCCGGGACTAGCGGGGGGCCAAGAGACCCAGTACTTC
J gene: TRBJ1-2; D gene: TRBD1; clone size: .; V gene: TRBV30; CDR3 protein: CAWSAKGASYGYTF; CDR3 DNA: TGTGCCTGGAGTGCCAAGGGGGCGAGTTATGGCTACACCTTC
J gene: TRBJ1-5; D gene: .; clone size: .; V gene: TRBV5-1; CDR3 protein: CASSLSGGNQPQHF; CDR3 DNA: TGCGCCAGCAGCTTATCCGGGGGCAATCAGCCCCAGCATTTT
J gene: TRBJ1-2; D gene: TRBD1; clone size: .; V gene: TRBV7-2; CDR3 protein: CASSLAYRGDYGYTF; CDR3 DNA: TGTGCCAGCAGCTTAGCGTACAGGGGAGACTATGGCTACACCTTC
J gene: TRBJ1-5; D gene: .; clone size: few; V gene: TRBV7-9; CDR3 protein: CASSLSTGDQPQHF; CDR3 DNA: TGTGCCAGCAGCTTAAGTACAGGCGACCAGCCCCAGCATTTT
J gene: TRBJ2-2; D gene: TRBD2; clone size: .; V gene: TRBV7-6; CDR3 protein: CASSPGLVYTGELFF; CDR3 DNA: TGTGCCAGCAGCCCGGGACTAGTGTACACCGGGGAGCTGTTTTTT
J gene: TRBJ1-5; D gene: TRBD1; clone size: .; V gene: TRBV6-1; CDR3 protein: CASSETWTGAERPQHF; CDR3 DNA: TGTGCCAGCAGTGAAACATGGACAGGGGCCGAAAGGCCCCAGCATTTT
J gene: TRBJ2-3; D gene: .; clone size: .; V gene: TRBV7-9; CDR3 protein: CASNYLPEGSDTQYF; CDR3 DNA: TGTGCCAGCAACTATCTTCCCGAGGGTTCAGATACGCAGTATTTT
J gene: TRBJ2-7; D gene: .; clone size: .; V gene: TRBV3-1/TRBV3-2; CDR3 protein: CASSSGGGYEQYF; CDR3 DNA: TGTGCCAGCAGCTCCGGAGGTGGCTACGAGCAGTACTTC
J gene: TRBJ2-7; D gene: TRBD1; clone size: .; V gene: TRBV5-4; CDR3 protein: CASSLGTGTYEQYF; CDR3 DNA: TGTGCCAGCAGCTTGGGGACAGGGACCTACGAGCAGTACTTC
J gene: TRBJ1-1; D gene: TRBD1; clone size: .; V gene: TRBV6-5; CDR3 protein: CASRRDRGVVTEAFF; CDR3 DNA: TGTGCCAGCAGGCGGGACAGGGGGGTTGTCACTGAAGCTTTCTTT
J gene: TRBJ2-3; D gene: .; clone size: .; V gene: TRBV5-1; CDR3 protein: CASSFQGTDTQYF; CDR3 DNA: TGCGCCAGCAGCTTCCAGGGCACAGATACGCAGTATTTT
J gene: TRBJ1-1; D gene: .; clone size: .; V gene: TRBV2; CDR3 protein: CASNPEQDTEAFF; CDR3 DNA: TGTGCCAGCAACCCCGAACAGGACACTGAAGCTTTCTTT
J gene: TRBJ2-1; D gene: .; clone size: .; V gene: TRBV5-4; CDR3 protein: CASSLFGSSYNEQFF; CDR3 DNA: TGTGCCAGCAGCTTGTTTGGCAGCTCCTACAATGAGCAGTTCTTC
J gene: TRBJ2-3; D gene: TRBD1; clone size: .; V gene: TRBV10-3; CDR3 protein: CATTGQGQDTQYF; CDR3 DNA: TGTGCCACCACGGGACAGGGGCAAGATACGCAGTATTTT
J gene: TRBJ1-6; D gene: TRBD1; clone size: .; V gene: TRBV5-8; CDR3 protein: CASTTTGNNSPLHF; CDR3 DNA: TGTGCCAGCACCACGACAGGGAATAATTCACCCCTCCACTTT
J gene: TRBJ1-4; D gene: TRBD1; clone size: .; V gene: TRBV6-1; CDR3 protein: CASSEFNGLGTVNEKLFF; CDR3 DNA: TGTGCCAGCAGTGAATTTAATGGCTTAGGGACAGTGAATGAAAAACTGTTTTTT
J gene: TRBJ2-5; D gene: .; clone size: .; V gene: TRBV2; CDR3 protein: CASSGHVGETQYF; CDR3 DNA: TGTGCCAGCAGTGGACATGTAGGAGAGACCCAGTACTTC
J gene: TRBJ2-1; D gene: TRBD1; clone size: .; V gene: TRBV6-5; CDR3 protein: CASSLDRGTYNEQFF; CDR3 DNA: TGTGCCAGCAGCCTCGACAGGGGGACCTACAATGAGCAGTTCTTC
J gene: TRBJ1-2; D gene: .; clone size: .; V gene: TRBV28; CDR3 protein: CASSPAVGRASNYGYTF; CDR3 DNA: TGTGCCAGCAGCCCGGCCGTGGGCAGGGCCTCTAACTATGGCTACACCTTC
J gene: TRBJ2-1; D gene: .; clone size: .; V gene: TRBV20-1; CDR3 protein: CSAGGFYEQFF; CDR3 DNA: TGCAGTGCTGGGGGCTTTTATGAGCAGTTCTTC
J gene: TRBJ1-5; D gene: .; clone size: .; V gene: TRBV10-1; CDR3 protein: CASAGRYSNQPQHF; CDR3 DNA: TGCGCCAGCGCGGGACGGTATAGCAATCAGCCCCAGCATTTT
J gene: TRBJ2-7; D gene: .; clone size: .; V gene: TRBV2; CDR3 protein: CASNGGQRKSSYEQYF; CDR3 DNA: TGTGCCAGCAACGGGGGACAGCGAAAGAGCTCCTACGAGCAGTACTTC
J gene: TRBJ1-1; D gene: TRBD1; clone size: .; V gene: TRBV11-3; CDR3 protein: CASNDRGRRTEAFF; CDR3 DNA: TGTGCCAGCAACGACAGGGGTAGGAGGACTGAAGCTTTCTTT